These T cell receptor beta chains were read from a single sample in a study of human T cells and chemical hapten exposure. TCRdb reprocessed the RACE reads with MiXCR, giving one entry per CDR3 protein. The profile shows under 450,000 distinct CDR3 sequences, 4% to 5.5% of them singletons. This specimen consisted of whole blood, obtained in connection with sensitization to the hapten diphenylcyclopropenone (DPC). The receptors here all came from a woman aged 45-65 years with alopecia areata. Some clones in this sample may be carry-over from other donors' samples. Each CDR3 is given with its conserved first and last residue. Each record gives: V gene, D gene, J gene, clone size, CDR3 DNA, CDR3 protein. D genes are given only for firm matches. Size values are once, few and many counts, or a class for expanded clones, and some rows have none.

TRBV2	NA	TRBJ2-2	few	TGTGCCAGCGGAAGTTCGCCCCTCCCCACCGGGGAGCTGTTTTTT	CASGSSPLPTGELFF
TRBV9	NA	TRBJ2-1	many	TGTGCCAGCAGCGTAGGTGGCGGACCTAACAATGAGCAGTTCTTC	CASSVGGGPNNEQFF
TRBV5-1	NA	TRBJ2-7	NA	TGCGCCAGCAGGCACGGGTCAGGGGAGGGCGAGCAGTACTTC	CASRHGSGEGEQYF
TRBV5-1	TRBD2	TRBJ2-5	many	TGCGCCAGCAGCGCTAGCGGGGGGCCGGGAGAGACCCAGTACTTC	CASSASGGPGETQYF
TRBV12-5	TRBD2	TRBJ2-5	many	TGTGCTAGTGGTGCACCGACTAGCGGGGTCGGTGAGACCCAGTACTTC	CASGAPTSGVGETQYF
TRBV6-2/TRBV6-3	NA	TRBJ1-1	many	TGTGCCAGCAACCCCCCGGGGCCGGGGACTGAAGCTTTCTTT	CASNPPGPGTEAFF
TRBV12-3/TRBV12-4	NA	TRBJ2-1	few	TGTGCCAGCATACCCAGGGGGGCGTACAATGAGCAGTTCTTC	CASIPRGAYNEQFF
TRBV20-1	NA	TRBJ1-6	many	TGCAGTGTTCCGGGGATCTATAATTCACCCCTCCACTTT	CSVPGIYNSPLHF
TRBV24-1	NA	TRBJ2-2	NA	TGTGCCACCAGTGATTTAATGGGAATGGGCACCGGGGAGCTGTTTTTT	CATSDLMGMGTGELFF
TRBV5-5	TRBD1	TRBJ2-4	many	TGTGCCAGCAGCTTGGCCGGGACAGGGGGGCAGTACTTC	CASSLAGTGGQYF
TRBV2	TRBD1	TRBJ1-2	many	TGTGCCAGCAGTACCGGGACAGATATCTATGGCTACACCTTC	CASSTGTDIYGYTF
TRBV20-1	NA	TRBJ1-3	few	TGCAGTGCTAGAGCCGCAGGGACTGGAAACACCATATATTTT	CSARAAGTGNTIYF
TRBV12-5	NA	TRBJ1-6	few	TGTGCTAGTGGTTTGGGCAGACTTAATTCACCCCTCCACTTT	CASGLGRLNSPLHF
TRBV10-3	TRBD2	TRBJ2-1	many	TGTGCCATTTCCGTAGCGGGAGCATCTAGGGAGCAGTTCTTC	CAISVAGASREQFF
TRBV4-2	NA	TRBJ1-6	NA	TGTGCCAGCAGCCAAGTGGTCCCGGACACTAATTCACCCCTCCACTTT	CASSQVVPDTNSPLHF
TRBV25-1	NA	TRBJ2-1	many	TGTGCCAGCGGATCCGTGAACAATGAGCAGTTCTTC	CASGSVNNEQFF
TRBV12-3/TRBV12-4	NA	TRBJ1-2	many	TGTGCCAGCAGTTATGGGTTCGGCTACACCTTC	CASSYGFGYTF
TRBV9	NA	TRBJ1-2	NA	TGTGCCCGTCTTAGGACAGCCTTCTATGGCTACACCTTC	CARLRTAFYGYTF
TRBV3-1	TRBD1	TRBJ2-4	NA	TGTGCCAGCAGTCACCCTCCGGGACAGATTAATTATATAGCCAAAAACATTCAGTACTTC	CASSHPPGQINYIAKNIQYF
TRBV12-3/TRBV12-4	TRBD1	TRBJ1-1	many	TGTGCCAGCAGTGTGGACAGGGAAGGGTCTGAAGCTTTCTTT	CASSVDREGSEAFF
TRBV12-3/TRBV12-4	TRBD2	TRBJ2-1	many	TGTGCCAGCAGTTTGCTAGCGGGTCCCAATGAGCAGTTCTTC	CASSLLAGPNEQFF
TRBV5-5	TRBD1	TRBJ1-5	NA	TGTGCCAGCAGCTTTGACGGACAGGTCAATCAGCCCCAGCATTTT	CASSFDGQVNQPQHF
TRBV27	TRBD2	TRBJ2-3	NA	TGTGCCAGCGCATTTAGCGGGGCTAGCACAGATACGCAGTATTTT	CASAFSGASTDTQYF
TRBV6-6	NA	TRBJ2-5	few	TGTGCCAGTGTAGGGGGAGGCCAAGAGACCCAGTACTTC	CASVGGGQETQYF
TRBV6-6	NA	TRBJ2-5	few	TGTGCCAGCAACCCAGACGGAAGGGAGACCCAGTACTTC	CASNPDGRETQYF
TRBV2	NA	TRBJ2-3	NA	TGTGCCAGCAGTGTGGACAGTACTAGCACAGATACGCAGTATTTT	CASSVDSTSTDTQYF
TRBV5-4	NA	TRBJ1-5	many	TGTGCCAGCAGCTTGTGGTTCCAGCCCCAGCATTTT	CASSLWFQPQHF
TRBV15	NA	TRBJ1-5	NA	TGTGCCACCAGCAGAGATCACGGAGACAATCAGCCCCAGCATTTT	CATSRDHGDNQPQHF
TRBV7-9	NA	TRBJ2-2	many	TGTGCCAGCAGCTGGGGCGGAGACACCGGGGAGCTGTTTTTT	CASSWGGDTGELFF
TRBV9	TRBD1	TRBJ2-3	few	TGTGCCAGCAGCGCCATGGGACAGGGCCTCACAGATACGCAGTATTTT	CASSAMGQGLTDTQYF
TRBV30	NA	TRBJ2-3	NA	TGTGCCTGGAGTCCCGTCGCAGATACGCAGTATTTT	CAWSPVADTQYF
TRBV7-2	TRBD1	TRBJ1-4	few	TGTGCCAGCAGCCTCAGGACAGGGGCTAATGAAAAACTGTTTTTT	CASSLRTGANEKLFF
TRBV5-4	NA	TRBJ2-3	NA	TGTGCCGGAAGGACAGCGTCCACAGATACGCAGTATTTT	CAGRTASTDTQYF
TRBV10-3	TRBD2	TRBJ2-3	many	TGTGCCATCAGTGAGTCGGGGGGGGAGAGTACGCAGTATTTT	CAISESGGESTQYF
TRBV28	TRBD1	TRBJ1-1	many	TGTGCCAGCATCCCCATGACAGGGATGAACACTGAAGCTTTCTTT	CASIPMTGMNTEAFF
TRBV10-3	NA	TRBJ1-5	many	TGTGCCATCAGTGAAAACCTTGGCGGAGATCAGCCCCAGCATTTT	CAISENLGGDQPQHF
TRBV29-1	NA	TRBJ1-2	many	TGCAGCGTTGGGCATCTCTATGGCTACACCTTC	CSVGHLYGYTF
TRBV7-9	TRBD1	TRBJ1-4	NA	TGTGCCAGCAGCTTAGGGACAGGGATGGCTAATGAAAAACTGTTTTTT	CASSLGTGMANEKLFF
TRBV9	NA	TRBJ2-3	NA	TGTGCCAGCAGCGTAGACGGGATAGGCACAGATACGCAGTATTTT	CASSVDGIGTDTQYF
TRBV12-3/TRBV12-4	TRBD1	TRBJ1-2	few	TGTGCCAGCAGTGAACAGGGGCCTTATGGCTACACCTTC	CASSEQGPYGYTF
TRBV11-3	TRBD1	TRBJ2-5	many	TGTGCCAGCAGCTCCAGGACAGGGGATGGAAAGACCCAGTACTTC	CASSSRTGDGKTQYF
TRBV7-2	TRBD2	TRBJ2-5	many	TGTGCCAGCAGTCGCACTAGCGGGGCCCAAGAGACCCAGTACTTC	CASSRTSGAQETQYF
TRBV30	NA	TRBJ1-2	many	TGTGCCTGGGGAACAGGATCAAGCAACTATGGCTACACCTTC	CAWGTGSSNYGYTF
TRBV2	TRBD2	TRBJ2-3	few	TGTGCCAGCAGTGCCCCTAGCGGGAGGGCCACAGATACGCAGTATTTT	CASSAPSGRATDTQYF
TRBV14	NA	TRBJ2-2	many	TGTGCCAGCAGCCAAGGGACTTCCACCGGGGAGCTGTTTTTT	CASSQGTSTGELFF
TRBV28	TRBD1	TRBJ2-1	NA	TGTGCCAGTCTAGGGGCGGACAGGGGATTCAAAGAGCAGTTCTTC	CASLGADRGFKEQFF
TRBV5-4	TRBD2	TRBJ2-7	NA	TGTGCCAGCAGCGCTAGCGGGGGGTTGGTCGAGCAGTACTTC	CASSASGGLVEQYF
TRBV28	NA	TRBJ2-5	NA	TGTACCAGCAGTTCCTTGGCCTATACAGGCGAGACCCAGTACTTC	CTSSSLAYTGETQYF
TRBV6-6	NA	TRBJ1-4	few	TGTGCCAGCAGTTACTCAGTGTCAGCTAATGAAAAACTGTTTTTT	CASSYSVSANEKLFF
TRBV20-1	TRBD1	TRBJ2-3	many	TGCAGTGCTAGGTCTTCAGGGGGCGGTTCAGATACGCAGTATTTT	CSARSSGGGSDTQYF
TRBV27	NA	TRBJ1-1	many	TGTGCCAGCAGCCCGCAACGACCGAGCATGAACACTGAAGCTTTCTTT	CASSPQRPSMNTEAFF
TRBV9	NA	TRBJ2-3	many	TGTGCCAGCAGCGTAGACCCCGGGAGCACAGATACGCAGTATTTT	CASSVDPGSTDTQYF
TRBV24-1	NA	TRBJ1-5	many	TGTGCCACCAGTGATCCAGATGGCTTGCAGCCCCAGCATTTT	CATSDPDGLQPQHF
TRBV5-5	NA	TRBJ1-3	many	TGTGCCAGCAGCTTGCTGGGGGCGCCCGGAAACACCATATATTTT	CASSLLGAPGNTIYF
TRBV20-1	NA	TRBJ1-1	NA	TGCAGTGTCATTAGGGCCGTTAAGGAAGCTTTCTTT	CSVIRAVKEAFF